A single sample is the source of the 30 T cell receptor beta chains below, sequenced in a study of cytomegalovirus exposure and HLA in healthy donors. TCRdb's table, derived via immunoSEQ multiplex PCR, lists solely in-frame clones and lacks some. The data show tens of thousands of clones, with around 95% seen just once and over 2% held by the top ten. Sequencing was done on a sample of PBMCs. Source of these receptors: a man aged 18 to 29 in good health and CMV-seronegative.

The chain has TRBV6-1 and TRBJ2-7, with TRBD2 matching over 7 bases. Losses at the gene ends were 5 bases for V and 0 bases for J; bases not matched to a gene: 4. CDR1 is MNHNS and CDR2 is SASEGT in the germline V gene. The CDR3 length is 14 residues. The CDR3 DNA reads TGTGCCAGCAGTAGAGGCGGGAGCTCCTACGAGCAGTACTTC. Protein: CASSRGGSSYEQYF.

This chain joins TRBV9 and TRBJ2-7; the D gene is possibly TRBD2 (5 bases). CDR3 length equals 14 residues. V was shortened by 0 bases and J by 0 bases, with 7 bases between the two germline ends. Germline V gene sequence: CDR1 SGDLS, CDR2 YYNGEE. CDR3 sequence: CASSVGRGSYEQYF. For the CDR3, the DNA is TGTGCCAGCAGCGTAGGTCGGGGCTCCTACGAGCAGTACTTC.

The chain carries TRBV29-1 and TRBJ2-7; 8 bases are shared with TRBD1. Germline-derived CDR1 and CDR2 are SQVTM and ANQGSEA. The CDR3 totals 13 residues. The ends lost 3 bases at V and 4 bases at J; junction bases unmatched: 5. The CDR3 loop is CSVETQGAYEQYF. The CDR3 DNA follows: TGCAGCGTTGAGACCCAGGGGGCTTACGAGCAGTACTTC.

CDR3 DNA: TGTGCCAGCTCACCAGCGGACAGGGCAGGATATGGCTACACCTTC. It is translated as CASSPADRAGYGYTF. The V call is TRBV18, the J call TRBJ1-2; TRBD1 agrees at 8 bases. This CDR3 has 15 amino acids. V lost 2 bases to trimming and J lost 5 bases; unmatched junction nucleotides: 7. Per germline, CDR1 KGHSH and CDR2 LQKENI. The whole variable domain, filled in from reference TRBV18 and TRBJ1-2, reads NAGVMQNPRHLVRRRGQEARLRCSPMKGHSHVYWYRQLPEEGLKFMVYLQKENIIDESGMPKERFSAEFPKEGPSILRIQQVVRGDSAAYFCASSPADRAGYGYTFGSGTRLTVV.

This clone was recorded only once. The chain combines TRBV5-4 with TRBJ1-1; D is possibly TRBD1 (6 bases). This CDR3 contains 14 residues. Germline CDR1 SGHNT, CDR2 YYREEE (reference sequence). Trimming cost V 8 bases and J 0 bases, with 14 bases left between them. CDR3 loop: CASRNRDLNTEAFF. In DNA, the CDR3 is TGTGCCAGTAGAAACAGGGACCTGAACACTGAAGCTTTCTTT.

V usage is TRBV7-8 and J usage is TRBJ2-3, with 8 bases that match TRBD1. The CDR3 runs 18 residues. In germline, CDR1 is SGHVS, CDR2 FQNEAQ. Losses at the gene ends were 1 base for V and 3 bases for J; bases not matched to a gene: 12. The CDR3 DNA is TGTGCCAGCAGCTTAGGGCGGCTAGGACAGGGTTTGACAGATACGCAGTATTTT. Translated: CASSLGRLGQGLTDTQYF.

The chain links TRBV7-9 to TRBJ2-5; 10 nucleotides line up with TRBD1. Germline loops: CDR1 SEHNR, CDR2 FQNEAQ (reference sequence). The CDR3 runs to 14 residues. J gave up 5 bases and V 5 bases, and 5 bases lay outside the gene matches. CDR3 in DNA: TGTGCCAGCAGCCTAGGACAGGGGGAGGAGACCCAGTACTTC. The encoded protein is CASSLGQGEETQYF.

The CDR3 protein is CASSLLDSFLHF. The CDR3, as DNA: TGTGCCAGCAGTTTATTGGACAGCTTCCTCCACTTT. The genes are TRBV28 and TRBJ1-6, with D possibly being TRBD1 (6 bases). This CDR3 has 12 amino acids. Per the germline V gene, CDR1 is MDHEN and CDR2 is SYDVKM. V dropped 1 base and J dropped 15 bases, with 10 bases sitting between them.

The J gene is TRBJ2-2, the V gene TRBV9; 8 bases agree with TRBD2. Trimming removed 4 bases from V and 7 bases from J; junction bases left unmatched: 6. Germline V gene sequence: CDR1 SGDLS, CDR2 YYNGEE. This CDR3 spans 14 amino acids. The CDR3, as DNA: TGTGCCAGCAGCCCCCGGACTAGCAACGGGGAGCTGTTTTTT. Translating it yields CASSPRTSNGELFF. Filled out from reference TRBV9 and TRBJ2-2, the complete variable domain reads DSGVTQTPKHLITATGQRVTLRCSPRSGDLSVYWYQQSLDQGLQFLIQYYNGEERAKGNILERFSAQQFPDLHSELNLSSLELGDSALYFCASSPRTSNGELFFGEGSRLTVL.

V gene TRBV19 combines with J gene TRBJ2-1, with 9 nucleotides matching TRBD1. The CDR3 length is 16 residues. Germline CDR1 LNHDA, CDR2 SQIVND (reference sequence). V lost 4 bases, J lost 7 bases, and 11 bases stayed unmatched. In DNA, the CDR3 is TGTGCCAGTAGTACCCTGAGGGGACAGGGTGAGAATGAGCAGTTCTTC. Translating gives CASSTLRGQGENEQFF.

The CDR3, as DNA: TGTGCCAGCAGCCAAGTTTGGCAGGGGACCGGGGAGCTGTTTTTT. Translating it yields CASSQVWQGTGELFF. The chain couples TRBV4-2 to TRBJ2-2, with a possible D match to TRBD1 (6 bases). Germline V gene data show CDR1 as LGHNA and CDR2 as YNFKEQ. V was shortened by 1 base and J by 5 bases, with 11 bases between the two germline ends. The CDR3 has 15 amino acids.

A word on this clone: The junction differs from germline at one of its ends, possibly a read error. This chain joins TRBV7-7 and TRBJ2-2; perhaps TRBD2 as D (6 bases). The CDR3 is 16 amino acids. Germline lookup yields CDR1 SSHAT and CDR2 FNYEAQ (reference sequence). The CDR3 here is CASSLGGAGSGGELFF. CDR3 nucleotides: TGTGCTAGCAGCTTAGGAGGGGCGGGGAGCGGCGGGGAGCTGTTTTTT.

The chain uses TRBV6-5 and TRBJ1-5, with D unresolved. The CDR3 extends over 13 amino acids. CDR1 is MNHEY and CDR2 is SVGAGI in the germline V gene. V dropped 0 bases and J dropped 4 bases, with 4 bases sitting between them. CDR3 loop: CASSYSENQPQHF. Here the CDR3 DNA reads TGTGCCAGCAGTTACTCTGAGAATCAGCCCCAGCATTTT.

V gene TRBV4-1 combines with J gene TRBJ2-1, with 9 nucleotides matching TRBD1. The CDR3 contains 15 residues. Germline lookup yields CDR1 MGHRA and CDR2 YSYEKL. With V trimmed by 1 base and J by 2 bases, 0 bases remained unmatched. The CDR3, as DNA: TGCGCCAGCAGCCAAGGGGACAGGGCCTACAATGAGCAGTTCTTC. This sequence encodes CASSQGDRAYNEQFF.

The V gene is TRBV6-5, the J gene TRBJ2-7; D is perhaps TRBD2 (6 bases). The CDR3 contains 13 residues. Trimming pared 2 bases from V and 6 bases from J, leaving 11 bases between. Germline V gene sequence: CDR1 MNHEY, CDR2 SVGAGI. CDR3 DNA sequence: TGTGCCAGCAGTTACAGGAGGGCGGCCGAGCAGTACTTC. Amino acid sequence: CASSYRRAAEQYF.

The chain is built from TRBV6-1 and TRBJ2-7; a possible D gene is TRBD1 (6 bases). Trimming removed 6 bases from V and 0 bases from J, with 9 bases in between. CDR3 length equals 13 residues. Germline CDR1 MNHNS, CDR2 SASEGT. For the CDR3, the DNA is TGTGCCAGCAGGGTGGGGGCCTCCTACGAGCAGTACTTC. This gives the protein CASRVGASYEQYF.

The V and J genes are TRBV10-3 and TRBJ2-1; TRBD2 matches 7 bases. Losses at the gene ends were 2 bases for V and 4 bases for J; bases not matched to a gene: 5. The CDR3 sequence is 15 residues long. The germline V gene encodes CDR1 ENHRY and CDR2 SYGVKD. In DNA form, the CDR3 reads TGTGCCATCAGTGAGAGTAGCGGGCTATACAATGAGCAGTTCTTC. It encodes CAISESSGLYNEQFF.

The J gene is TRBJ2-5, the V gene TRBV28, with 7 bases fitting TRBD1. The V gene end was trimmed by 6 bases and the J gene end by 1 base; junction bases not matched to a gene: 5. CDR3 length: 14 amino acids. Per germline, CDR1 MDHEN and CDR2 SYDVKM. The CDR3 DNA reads TGTGCCAGCAGCACGACAGGGCCCCAAGAGACCCAGTACTTC. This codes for CASSTTGPQETQYF.

The CDR3 here is CSVESHRGQSYEQYF. The CDR3 DNA follows: TGCAGCGTTGAAAGTCATAGGGGACAGAGCTACGAGCAGTACTTC. The V and J genes are TRBV29-1 and TRBJ2-7; 7 nucleotides agree with TRBD1. The CDR3 spans 15 residues. J gave up 3 bases and V 2 bases, and 10 bases lay outside the gene matches. Germline V gene lookup returns CDR1 SQVTM and CDR2 ANQGSEA.

The CDR3 nucleotides are TGTGCCAGCTCACCACAAGTAGGCACAGATACGCAGTATTTT. It encodes CASSPQVGTDTQYF. J is TRBJ2-3 and V is TRBV18; D remains unclear. Trimming cost V 1 base and J 1 base, with 6 bases left between them. From germline, CDR1 is KGHSH and CDR2 LQKENI. This CDR3 has 14 amino acids.

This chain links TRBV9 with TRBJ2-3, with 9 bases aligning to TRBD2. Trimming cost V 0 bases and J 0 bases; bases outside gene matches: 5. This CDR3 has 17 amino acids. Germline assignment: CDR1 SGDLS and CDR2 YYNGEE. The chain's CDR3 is CASSVGLAVLSTDTQYF. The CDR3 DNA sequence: TGTGCCAGCAGCGTAGGACTAGCGGTACTTAGCACAGATACGCAGTATTTT.

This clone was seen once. The CDR3 loop is CASSVTPDRGEKLFF. The CDR3 DNA follows: TGTGCCAGCAGCGTAACCCCCGACAGGGGGGAAAAACTGTTTTTT. The V call is TRBV9, the J call TRBJ1-4; 9 bases are a match to TRBD1. Germline V gene data show CDR1 as SGDLS and CDR2 as YYNGEE. This CDR3 has 15 amino acids. Losses at the gene ends were 1 base for V and 8 bases for J; bases not matched to a gene: 6.

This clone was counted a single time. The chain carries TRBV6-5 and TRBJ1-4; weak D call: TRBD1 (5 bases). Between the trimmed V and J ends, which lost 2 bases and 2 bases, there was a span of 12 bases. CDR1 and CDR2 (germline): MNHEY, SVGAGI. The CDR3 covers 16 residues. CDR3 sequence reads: CASSYVQGGTNEKLFF. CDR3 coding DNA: TGTGCCAGCAGTTACGTCCAGGGCGGCACTAATGAAAAACTGTTTTTT.

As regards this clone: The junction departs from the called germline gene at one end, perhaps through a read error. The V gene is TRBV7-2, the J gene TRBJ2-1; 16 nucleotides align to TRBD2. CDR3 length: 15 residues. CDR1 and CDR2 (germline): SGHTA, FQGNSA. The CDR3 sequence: CASSLPGLAGGRSVF. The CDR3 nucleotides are TGTGCCAGCAGCTTGCCGGGACTAGCGGGAGGGCGTTCGGTCTTC.

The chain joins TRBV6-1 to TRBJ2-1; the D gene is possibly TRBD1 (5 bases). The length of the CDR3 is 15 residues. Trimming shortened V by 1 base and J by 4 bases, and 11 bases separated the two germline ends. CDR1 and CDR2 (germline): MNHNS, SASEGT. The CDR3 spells CASSEEVTVYNEQFF. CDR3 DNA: TGTGCCAGCAGTGAAGAAGTGACAGTTTACAATGAGCAGTTCTTC.

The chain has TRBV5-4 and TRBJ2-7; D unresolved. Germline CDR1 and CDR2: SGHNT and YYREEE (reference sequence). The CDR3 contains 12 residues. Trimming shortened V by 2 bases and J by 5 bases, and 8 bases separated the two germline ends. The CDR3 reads CASSFRSDEQYF. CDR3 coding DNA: TGTGCCAGCAGCTTTCGGTCCGACGAGCAGTACTTC.

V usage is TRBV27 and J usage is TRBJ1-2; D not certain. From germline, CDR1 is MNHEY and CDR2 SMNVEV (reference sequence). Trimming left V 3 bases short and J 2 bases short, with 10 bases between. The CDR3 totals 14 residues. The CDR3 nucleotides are TGTGCCAGCAGTTTCTCGGGAGGGAACTATGGCTACACCTTC. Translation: CASSFSGGNYGYTF.

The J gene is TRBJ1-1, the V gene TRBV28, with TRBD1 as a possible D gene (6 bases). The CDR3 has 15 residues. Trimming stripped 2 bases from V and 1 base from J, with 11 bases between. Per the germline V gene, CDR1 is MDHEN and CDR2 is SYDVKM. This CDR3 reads CASSLPTGQNTEAFF. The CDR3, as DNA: TGTGCCAGCAGTTTACCGACAGGACAGAACACTGAAGCTTTCTTT.

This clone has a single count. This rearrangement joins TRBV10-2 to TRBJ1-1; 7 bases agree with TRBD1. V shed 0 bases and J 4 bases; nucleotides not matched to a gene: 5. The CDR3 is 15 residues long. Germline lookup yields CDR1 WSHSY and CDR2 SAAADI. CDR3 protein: CASSESARGFTEAFF. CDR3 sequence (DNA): TGCGCCAGCAGTGAGTCCGCCAGGGGGTTCACTGAAGCTTTCTTT.

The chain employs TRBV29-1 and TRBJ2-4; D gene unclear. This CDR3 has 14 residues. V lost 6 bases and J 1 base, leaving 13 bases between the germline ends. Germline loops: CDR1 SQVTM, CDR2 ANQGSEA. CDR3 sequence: CSVWPPRAKNIQYF. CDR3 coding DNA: TGCAGCGTATGGCCCCCGAGGGCCAAAAACATTCAGTACTTC.